The next 9 T cell receptor beta chains were all read from a single sample in a study of blood T cells in healthy people across ages. Together with a sample-barcoded 5' primer, a J-beta primer mix was included in a second PCR lasting about 6 to 12 cycles. TCRdb passed the 5' RACE reads through MiXCR, listing each CDR3 protein once. The repertoire includes about 680,000 distinct CDR3 sequences, around 45% of them detected once, and 30% to 40% sits in the top ten. Input material: blood. The source of these receptors is a woman aged 60-75 years in good health.

The chain links TRBV6-2 or TRBV6-3 to TRBJ2-5, with TRBD2 as a possible D gene (6 bases). Trimming stripped 4 bases from V and 11 bases from J, with 20 bases between. Germline lookup yields CDR1 MNHEY and CDR2 SVGEGT. The CDR3 has 14 amino acids. The CDR3: CASSWGGTFNEQYF. The CDR3 region has the DNA TGTGCCAGCAGTTGGGGCGGGACCTTCAATGAGCAGTACTTC.

This clonotype was seen only a few times. V and J are TRBV29-1 and TRBJ2-3; 7 bases match TRBD1. CDR3 length: 12 residues. Germline CDR1 is SQVTM and CDR2 is ANQGSEA. Written as DNA, the CDR3 is TGCAGTTATGAGGGGGCCGCAGATACGCAGTATTTT. Encoded protein: CSYEGAADTQYF.

The V call is TRBV14, the J call TRBJ2-2; D gene uncertain. Per germline, CDR1 SGHDN and CDR2 FVKESK. Trimming cost V 3 bases and J 0 bases, with 2 bases left between them. This CDR3 is 13 amino acids long. CDR3 sequence: CASSQANTGELFF. In DNA, the CDR3 is TGTGCCAGCAGCCAGGCGAACACCGGGGAGCTGTTTTTT.

The V call is TRBV28, the J call TRBJ1-2; D call uncertain. This CDR3 spans 14 amino acids. Trimming left V 7 bases short and J 1 base short, with 13 bases between. Germline V gene sequence: CDR1 MDHEN, CDR2 SYDVKM. The DNA of the CDR3 is TGTGCCAGCACCAAAGGCCCGATTAACTATGGCTACACCTTC. The encoded protein is CASTKGPINYGYTF.

This clonotype has only one observation. The chain recombines TRBV28 with TRBJ2-1; D remains unclear. Trimming pared 3 bases from V and 1 base from J, leaving 10 bases between. This CDR3 has 15 residues. Germline loops: CDR1 MDHEN, CDR2 SYDVKM. This CDR3 is CASSFGEESYNEQFF. The CDR3 nucleotides read TGTGCCAGCAGTTTCGGCGAGGAGTCCTACAATGAGCAGTTCTTC.

The chain is built from TRBV7-9 and TRBJ2-4; perhaps TRBD2 as D (6 bases). V lost 0 bases to trimming and J lost 13 bases, with 16 bases between them. Per germline, CDR1 SEHNR and CDR2 FQNEAQ (reference sequence). This CDR3 is built from 14 residues. Here the CDR3 reads CASSLAGGLGEQYF. For the CDR3, the DNA is TGTGCCAGCAGCTTAGCGGGGGGATTGGGGGAGCAGTACTTC.

The chain is built from TRBV4-2 and TRBJ1-6; 10 positions agree with TRBD1. This CDR3 contains 16 residues. Germline V gene data show CDR1 as LGHNA and CDR2 as YNFKEQ. After removal of 4 bases from V and 10 bases from J, the junction contained 10 bases not matched to a gene. The CDR3 here is CASSLVAGTGESPLHF. CDR3 DNA sequence: TGTGCCAGCAGCCTTGTGGCCGGGACAGGGGAGTCACCCCTCCACTTT.

The gene calls are TRBV7-2 and TRBJ2-3; weak D call: TRBD2 (6 bases). V lost 2 bases, J lost 4 bases, and 10 bases lay in between. The CDR3 length is 14 residues. Germline-derived CDR1 and CDR2 are SGHTA and FQGNSA. The CDR3 sequence is CASSLIGGADTQYF. DNA for the CDR3: TGTGCCAGCAGCTTAATAGGAGGGGCAGATACGCAGTATTTT.

The genes are TRBV6-5 and TRBJ1-2; 10 bases agree with TRBD1. This CDR3 has 16 amino acids. CDR1 is MNHEY, CDR2 SVGAGI, per germline. Trimming took 2 bases from V and 2 from J; bases not matched to a gene: 5. The CDR3 is CASSYLLDRGNYGYTF. The CDR3 DNA sequence: TGTGCCAGCAGTTACCTGTTGGACAGGGGGAACTATGGCTACACCTTC.